The 18 T cell receptor beta chains reported below all come from one sample, sequenced in a study of human versus mouse CDR3 diversity and MHC coevolution. TCRdb's table, derived via immunoSEQ multiplex PCR, lists solely in-frame clones and lacks some. The table lists tens of thousands of clones, 94% of them singletons. Sequenced sample: naive CD4+ T cells from blood. The subset here: CD45RO-negative CD62L-positive naive CD4 T cells. The receptor set was obtained from a person aged 60 to 70 in good health.

The gene calls are TRBV11-2 and TRBJ1-5; no firm D call. V shed 1 base and J shed 4 bases, with 5 bases lying between them. CDR3 length equals 13 residues. CDR1 is SGHAT, CDR2 FQNNGV, per germline. CDR3 bases: TGTGCCAGCAGCTTAGCAGTAAATCAGCCCCAGCATTTT. This encodes CASSLAVNQPQHF.

The V call is TRBV14, the J call TRBJ1-2; TRBD1 might be the D (5 bases). This CDR3 has 15 residues. Germline V gene data show CDR1 as SGHDN and CDR2 as FVKESK. The V end lost 2 bases, the J end lost 7 bases, and 17 bases lay between the germline ends. The CDR3 DNA follows: TGTGCCAGCAGCCAACAACGTCCGGGACTGGGTGGCTACACCTTC. It yields the protein CASSQQRPGLGGYTF.

The chain employs TRBV19 and TRBJ2-1, with TRBD2 as a possible D gene (6 bases). Trimming cost V 3 bases and J 2 bases, with 11 bases left between them. The CDR3 contains 15 residues. CDR1 is LNHDA, CDR2 SQIVND, per germline (reference sequence). The CDR3 bases are TGTGCCAGTAGTATCGACGGGAGTACCTACAATGAGCAGTTCTTC. This sequence encodes CASSIDGSTYNEQFF. Combining the CDR3 with reference TRBV19 and TRBJ2-1 gives the whole variable domain DGGITQSPKYLFRKEGQNVTLSCEQNLNHDAMYWYRQDPGQGLRLIYYSQIVNDFQKGDIAEGYSVSREKKESFPLTVTSAQKNPTAFYLCASSIDGSTYNEQFFGPGTRLTVL.

This rearrangement joins TRBV12-5 to TRBJ2-1; 9 nucleotides line up with TRBD2. The CDR3 covers 18 residues. The germline CDR1 and CDR2 sequences are LGHNT and FRNRAP. The trim removed 1 base at V and 4 bases at J, leaving 11 bases unmatched. CDR3 loop: CASGLDPSGTRIYNEQFF. CDR3 sequence (DNA): TGTGCTAGTGGTTTGGACCCTAGCGGGACCCGAATTTACAATGAGCAGTTCTTC.

The J gene is TRBJ2-3, the V gene TRBV5-1, with D maybe TRBD1 (6 bases). The CDR3 has 15 amino acids. The V gene's germline CDR1 is SGHRS and CDR2 YFSETQ. V was clipped by 3 bases and J by 2 bases, with 13 bases between them. The CDR3 DNA reads TGCGCCAGCAGCTCAACGGACAGTAACACAGATACGCAGTATTTT. This sequence encodes CASSSTDSNTDTQYF.

In this sample, this clone turned up once. The V gene is TRBV6-5, the J gene TRBJ2-2, with D tentatively TRBD1 (6 bases). The germline V and J ends were trimmed by 7 bases and 10 bases, with 22 bases remaining between them. CDR1 and CDR2 from the germline V gene are MNHEY and SVGAGI. The CDR3 runs to 15 residues. The CDR3: CASKGPGVRWAELFF. The CDR3 DNA sequence: TGTGCCAGCAAGGGGCCAGGGGTCCGGTGGGCGGAGCTGTTTTTT.

V and J are TRBV18 and TRBJ2-5, with D perhaps matching TRBD1 (6 bases). Looked up from germline, CDR1 is KGHSH and CDR2 is LQKENI. The CDR3 is 14 residues long. V shed 1 base and J shed 2 bases, with 8 bases lying between them. The CDR3 sequence: CASSPLDSQETQYF. CDR3 sequence (DNA): TGTGCCAGCTCACCACTGGACAGTCAAGAGACCCAGTACTTC.

The chain combines TRBV25-1 with TRBJ2-1; D ambiguous. V was pared by 5 bases and J by 0 bases, with 11 bases between. The CDR3 has 15 residues. In germline, CDR1 is MGHDK, CDR2 SYGVNS. Written as DNA, the CDR3 is TGTGCCAGCAGTCCTGGCTTTGGCTCCTACAATGAGCAGTTCTTC. Its translation: CASSPGFGSYNEQFF.

V gene TRBV10-2 combines with J gene TRBJ1-3, with D possibly TRBD1 on 5 matching bases. There are 16 residues in the CDR3. V lost 3 bases and J 3 bases, leaving 15 bases between the germline ends. CDR1 is WSHSY and CDR2 is SAAADI in the germline V gene. CDR3 nucleotides: TGCGCCAGCAGTGACCAGGGTTCCAGGGTTGGAAACACCATATATTTT. This gives the protein CASSDQGSRVGNTIYF.

The gene calls are TRBV29-1 and TRBJ1-1; D is undetermined. Trimming removed 4 bases at V and 11 bases at J, with 14 bases between. Germline CDR1 SQVTM, CDR2 ANQGSEA. The CDR3 is 11 residues long. The chain's CDR3 is CSVVPLDWAFF. The CDR3 DNA sequence: TGCAGCGTTGTCCCCCTGGACTGGGCTTTCTTT. Complete variable domain (other parts from reference TRBV29-1 and TRBJ1-1): SAVISQKPSRDICQRGTSLTIQCQVDSQVTMMFWYRQQPGQSLTLIATANQGSEATYESGFVIDKFPISRPNLTFSTLTVSNMSPEDSSIYLCSVVPLDWAFFGQGTRLTVV.

The V and J genes are TRBV6-6 and TRBJ2-7; perhaps TRBD1 as D (5 bases). The germline V and J ends were trimmed by 0 bases and 4 bases, with 10 bases remaining between them. The CDR3 loop spans 14 amino acids. In germline, CDR1 is MNHNY, CDR2 SVGAGI (reference sequence). CDR3 sequence (DNA): TGTGCCAGCAGTTACTCGGCAGGGCGGTACGAGCAGTACTTC. Its translation is CASSYSAGRYEQYF.

The chain combines TRBV4-1 with TRBJ2-7; maybe TRBD2 (6 bases). This CDR3 contains 15 residues. The ends were cut back, 2 bases at V and 0 bases at J, with 11 bases in the middle. Germline-derived CDR1 and CDR2 are MGHRA and YSYEKL. The DNA for the CDR3 is TGCGCCAGCAGCCAATCGGCAGCGGGCTCCTACGAGCAGTACTTC. Amino acid sequence: CASSQSAAGSYEQYF.

CDR3 in DNA: TGTGCCAGCAGCGAGGGACAGATGAACACTGAAGCTTTCTTT. Amino acid sequence: CASSEGQMNTEAFF. This chain joins TRBV9 and TRBJ1-1, with 7 bases lining up with TRBD1. The V gene end was trimmed by 3 bases and the J gene end by 0 bases; junction bases not matched to a gene: 2. From germline, CDR1 is SGDLS and CDR2 YYNGEE. The CDR3 totals 14 residues.

The chain employs TRBV5-1 and TRBJ1-1; the match to TRBD1 covers 7 bases. V was pared by 3 bases and J by 6 bases, with 2 bases of the junction left unmatched. The CDR3 is 12 amino acids. Germline CDR1 and CDR2: SGHRS and YFSETQ. For the CDR3, the DNA is TGCGCCAGCAGCTCAGACAGGGCTGAAGCTTTCTTT. Residues: CASSSDRAEAFF.

This clone has only one observation. This chain links TRBV30 with TRBJ2-5; D is possibly TRBD2 (6 bases). Germline V gene lookup returns CDR1 GTSNPN and CDR2 SVGIG (reference sequence). The V end lost 3 bases, the J end lost 1 base, and 12 bases lay between the germline ends. This CDR3 is built from 14 residues. Written as DNA, the CDR3 is TGTGCCTGGAGCCCCGGGACTGTCCAAGAGACCCAGTACTTC. Protein: CAWSPGTVQETQYF.

The V call is TRBV10-1, the J call TRBJ1-3; the D is unclear. The CDR3 runs 13 residues. Germline-derived CDR1 and CDR2 are WNHNN and SYGVQD (reference sequence). Deletions cut 6 bases from V and 4 bases from J, with 10 bases between. CDR3 coding DNA: TGCGCCAGCAGCCATACAGCCGGAAACACCATATATTTT. Encoded protein: CASSHTAGNTIYF.

The V gene is TRBV11-3, the J gene TRBJ1-1, with 7 bases identical to TRBD1. This CDR3 is 17 amino acids long. CDR1 and CDR2 from the germline V gene are SGHNT and YENEEA. V lost 9 bases and J lost 2; bases outside the gene matches: 18. This chain's CDR3 is CASSTDRNTGVNTEAFF. Here the CDR3 DNA reads TGTGCCAGTTCCACAGACAGAAATACAGGGGTCAACACTGAAGCTTTCTTT.

The chain has TRBV18 and TRBJ2-5; TRBD1 matches 9 bases. The end of the DNA fits TRBJ2-7 better, so the J call may be wrong. The CDR3 extends over 15 amino acids. CDR1 and CDR2 (germline): KGHSH, LQKENI. CDR3 DNA: TGTGCCAGCTCACCCGGACAGGGGAAGGTCTACGAGCAGTACTTC. This sequence encodes CASSPGQGKVYEQYF.